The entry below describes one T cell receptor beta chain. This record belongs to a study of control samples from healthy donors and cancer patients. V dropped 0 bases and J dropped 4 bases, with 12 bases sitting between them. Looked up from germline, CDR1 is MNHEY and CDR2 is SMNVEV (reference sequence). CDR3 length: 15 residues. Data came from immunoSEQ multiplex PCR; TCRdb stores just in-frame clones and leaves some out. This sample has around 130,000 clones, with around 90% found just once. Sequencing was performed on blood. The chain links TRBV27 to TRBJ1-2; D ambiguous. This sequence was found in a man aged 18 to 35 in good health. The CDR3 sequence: CASSLSITEPYGYTF. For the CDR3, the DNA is TGTGCCAGCAGTTTATCGATCACGGAACCCTATGGCTACACCTTC.